This T cell receptor beta chain came from a study of CXCR3-negative and CXCR3-positive naive CD8 T cells. Each TRB cDNA library was prepared by 5' RACE (with UMI labels). TCRdb reanalyzed the 5' RACE reads, giving one entry per CDR3 protein sequence and no DNA. This sample's table reports about 90,000 distinct CDR3 sequences. Study-level results: TCR strength was inferred from TRB CDR3 properties, while surface CD5 was comparable between naive subsets. Comparably high diversity was seen in both naive subsets, and much lower diversity in memory CD8+ cells. TRBV-TRBJ usage matched between naive CXCR3-negative and CXCR3-positive cells but not between memory cells.

Every CD8+ subset sample held around 300,000 flow-sorted cells, done in triplicate. As regards this clonotype: The antigen is undetermined.

The sequencing input was naive CXCR3- CD8+ T cells from blood. Noted subset: CD45RO-CCR7+CD27+CD95- naive CD8+ T cells lacking CXCR3 (TNR3-). This sequence originates from a human donor in good health. Some clones in this sample may be carry-over from other donors' samples.

CDR3 residues: CSVEDKTGGDYGYTF. V and J are TRBV29-1 and TRBJ1-2; TCRdb indicates TRBD1, and absent DNA this call remains unverified. This CDR3 has 15 amino acids. Germline V lookup: CDR1 SQVTM, CDR2 ANQGSEA.